The 7 T cell receptor beta chains reported below all come from one sample, sequenced in a study of T cell changes during pregnancy in multiple sclerosis. Measured with immunoSEQ multiplex PCR; TCRdb has only the in-frame clones, and not every one. The data show over 60,000 clones, about 93% seen once. The sample consisted of peripheral blood, taken in the first trimester of pregnancy. The receptor set was obtained from a female donor with multiple sclerosis, enrolled in a pregnancy study.

V and J are TRBV27 and TRBJ2-3; D might be TRBD1 (6 bases). CDR3 length: 13 residues. Germline CDR1 is MNHEY and CDR2 is SMNVEV (reference sequence). V was clipped by 5 bases and J by 6 bases, with 12 bases between them. CDR3: CASSRTGQDTQYF. The CDR3 DNA sequence: TGTGCCAGCAGTCGCACAGGGCAGGATACGCAGTATTTT.

The chain is built from TRBV19 and TRBJ1-5; no reliable D call. Germline lookup yields CDR1 LNHDA and CDR2 SQIVND (reference sequence). This CDR3 is 18 amino acids long. Trimming stripped 1 base from V and 1 base from J, with 17 bases between. CDR3 protein: CASSIGVEGVVSNQPQHF. CDR3 DNA: TGTGCCAGTAGTATAGGTGTTGAGGGAGTCGTCAGCAATCAGCCCCAGCATTTT.

The chain has TRBV4-2 and TRBJ2-2; 8 bases agree with TRBD2. Germline-derived CDR1 and CDR2 are LGHNA and YNFKEQ. The trim removed 4 bases at V and 2 bases at J, leaving 9 bases unmatched. The CDR3 sequence is 17 residues long. CDR3 in amino acids: CASSRGTRHFNTGELFF. The CDR3 region has the DNA TGTGCCAGCAGCCGGGGGACTAGACATTTTAACACCGGGGAGCTGTTTTTT.

The table lists this clone with many counts. This chain joins TRBV4-2 and TRBJ2-3; D remains unclear. CDR1 is LGHNA, CDR2 YNFKEQ, per germline. This CDR3 region has 13 residues. Trimming cost V 1 base and J 7 bases, with 9 bases left between them. The CDR3 here is CASSQVGAYTQYF. In nucleotides, the CDR3 is TGTGCCAGCAGCCAAGTAGGAGCGTATACGCAGTATTTT.

The chain couples TRBV5-1 to TRBJ2-3; 8 nucleotides line up with TRBD1. Germline V gene lookup returns CDR1 SGHRS and CDR2 YFSETQ. V lost 1 base and J lost 0; bases outside the gene matches: 10. The CDR3 has 18 amino acids. CDR3 sequence (DNA): TGCGCCAGCAGCTTGTACAATAGGCAGGGGGCTAGCACAGATACGCAGTATTTT. It is translated as CASSLYNRQGASTDTQYF. Supplemented by reference TRBV5-1 and TRBJ2-3, the full variable domain reads KAGVTQTPRYLIKTRGQQVTLSCSPISGHRSVSWYQQTPGQGLQFLFEYFSETQRNKGNFPGRFSGRQFSNSRSEMNVSTLELGDSALYLCASSLYNRQGASTDTQYFGPGTRLTVL.

V gene TRBV5-4 combines with J gene TRBJ2-3; 9 bases line up with TRBD2. This CDR3 contains 16 residues. J gave up 1 base and V 5 bases, and 8 bases lay outside the gene matches. CDR1 is SGHNT, CDR2 YYREEE, per germline (reference sequence). The CDR3 DNA reads TGTGCCAGCAGTTTAGCCCAGCGGGGGGGCACAGATACGCAGTATTTT. This sequence encodes CASSLAQRGGTDTQYF.

The chain uses TRBV19 and TRBJ1-3; the D is unclear. Germline V CDR1 and CDR2: LNHDA, SQIVND (reference sequence). The CDR3 totals 16 residues. The ends were cut back, 6 bases at V and 0 bases at J, with 15 bases in the middle. The DNA of the CDR3 is TGTGCCAGTAGAGGGCCGGGGTCGAGCTCTGGAAACACCATATATTTT. Amino acids: CASRGPGSSSGNTIYF.